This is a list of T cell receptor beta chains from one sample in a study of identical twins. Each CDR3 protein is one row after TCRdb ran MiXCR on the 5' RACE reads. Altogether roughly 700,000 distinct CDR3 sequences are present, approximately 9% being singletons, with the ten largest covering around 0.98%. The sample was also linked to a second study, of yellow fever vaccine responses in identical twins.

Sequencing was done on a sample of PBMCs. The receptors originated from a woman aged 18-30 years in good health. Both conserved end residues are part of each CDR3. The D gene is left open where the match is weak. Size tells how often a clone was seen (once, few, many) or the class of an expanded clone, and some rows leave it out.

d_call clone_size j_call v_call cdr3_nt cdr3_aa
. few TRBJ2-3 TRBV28 TGTGCCAGCCGCGGACTCTTTAGCACAGATACGCAGTATTTT CASRGLFSTDTQYF
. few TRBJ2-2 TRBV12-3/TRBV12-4 TGTGCCAGCAGCCTCCGAAGGGGACTGACAGCCGGGGAGCTGTTTTTT CASSLRRGLTAGELFF
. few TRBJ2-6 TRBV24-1 TGTGCCACCAGCCCCACGGGACCCGGGGCCAACGTCCTGACTTTC CATSPTGPGANVLTF
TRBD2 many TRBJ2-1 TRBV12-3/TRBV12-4 TGTGCCAGCAGTACTAGCGGAGGAGCTCCGTTCTTC CASSTSGGAPFF
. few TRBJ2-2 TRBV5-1 TGCGCCAGCAGCCCTTGGGGCCGCGGGGAGCTGTTTTTT CASSPWGRGELFF
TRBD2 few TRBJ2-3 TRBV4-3 TGCGCCAGCAGCCAAGATTTTGGACTAGCGGGAGTGGATACGCAGTATTTT CASSQDFGLAGVDTQYF
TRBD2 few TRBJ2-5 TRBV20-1 TGCAGTGCTAGACAAACCGGGACTAGACGGTCGGAGACCCAGTACTTC CSARQTGTRRSETQYF
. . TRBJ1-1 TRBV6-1 TGTGCCAGCAGCATGTCGGGCAGTATCACTGAAGCTTTCTTT CASSMSGSITEAFF
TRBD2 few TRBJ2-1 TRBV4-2 TGTGCCAGCAGCCCTACACGGCGGGGGGCTCCTAGCTCCTACAATGAGCAGTTCTTC CASSPTRRGAPSSYNEQFF
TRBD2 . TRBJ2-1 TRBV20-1 TGCAGTGCTACTCCCCGTAGCGGGAGGCCCTACAATGAGCAGTTCTTC CSATPRSGRPYNEQFF
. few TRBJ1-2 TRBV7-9 TGTGCCAGCAGCTTAGCGGGACGCCCGGTTCTCTATGGCTACACCTTC CASSLAGRPVLYGYTF
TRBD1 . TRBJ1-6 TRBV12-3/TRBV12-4 TGTGCCAGCAGGTCCGGACAGGGAGGCTCACCCCTCCACTTT CASRSGQGGSPLHF
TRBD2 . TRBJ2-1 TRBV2 TGTGCCAGCAGTGTGTCAAGCGGGAGGTTAAGGTACAATGAGCAGTTCTTC CASSVSSGRLRYNEQFF
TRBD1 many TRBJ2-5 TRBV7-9 TGTGCCATACCGGGACAGGAGTACCAAGAGACCCAGTACTTC CAIPGQEYQETQYF
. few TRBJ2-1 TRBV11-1 TGTGCCAGCAGCTTAGGTCTACGGGACGGACGGGTAGGTAGCGGAGACAATGAGCAGTTCTTC CASSLGLRDGRVGSGDNEQFF
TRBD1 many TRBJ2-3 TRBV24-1 TGTGCCACCACCAGCGACAGGGGGGATACGCAGTATTTT CATTSDRGDTQYF
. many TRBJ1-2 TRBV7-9 TGTGCCAGCAGCTTATCCCTCGAGAGGGTCGTCAATGGCTACACCTTC CASSLSLERVVNGYTF
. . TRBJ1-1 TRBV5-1 TGCGCCAGCAACCCTACCGGGATGGCCATGAACACTGAAGCTTTCTTT CASNPTGMAMNTEAFF
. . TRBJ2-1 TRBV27 TGTGCCAGCAGTTTTCTAGGGGAATATCACAATGAGCAGTTCTTC CASSFLGEYHNEQFF
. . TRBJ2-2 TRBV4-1 TGCGCCAGCAGCCACACGACTCTCAACACCGGGGAGCTGTTTTTT CASSHTTLNTGELFF
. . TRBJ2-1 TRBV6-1 TGTGCCAGCAGTGTTTACGGGAACCATACCTTC CASSVYGNHTF
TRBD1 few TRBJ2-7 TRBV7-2 TGTGCCAGCAGCCCGGACAGGGGGGCCACCTACGAGCAGTACTTC CASSPDRGATYEQYF
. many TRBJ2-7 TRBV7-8 TGTGCCAGCAGCTCCGGGTCAGGGGGGGCCTACGAGCAGTACTTC CASSSGSGGAYEQYF
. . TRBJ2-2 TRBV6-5 TGTGCCAGCAGTTACTCTGGGGGTGGCACCGGGGAGCTGTTTTTT CASSYSGGGTGELFF
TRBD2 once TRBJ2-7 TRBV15 TGTGCCACCAGTGAAACGGGACTAACCTACGAGCAGTACTTC CATSETGLTYEQYF
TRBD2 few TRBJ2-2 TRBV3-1 TGTGCCAGCAGCCACTTCTACTCCAGCGGGGGGGCTGGCACCGGGGAGCTGTTTTTT CASSHFYSSGGAGTGELFF
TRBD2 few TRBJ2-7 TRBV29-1 TGCAGCGTTGTTGGCGGGGGTCTTTCCTACGAGCAGTACTTC CSVVGGGLSYEQYF
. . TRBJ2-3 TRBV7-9 TGTGCCAGCAGCTTAACGGACTCTCAGTATTTT CASSLTDSQYF
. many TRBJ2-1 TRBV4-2 TGTGCCAGCAGCCAAGAATCCCTGGTCGCCCTCTCCTACAATGAGCAGTTCTTC CASSQESLVALSYNEQFF
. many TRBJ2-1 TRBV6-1 TGTGCCAGCACCGAGGTCCTTACCGACAATGAGCAGTTCTTC CASTEVLTDNEQFF
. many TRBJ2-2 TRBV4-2 TGTGCCAGCAGCCACCCTGACGACACCGGGGAGCTGTTTTTT CASSHPDDTGELFF
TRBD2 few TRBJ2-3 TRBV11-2 TGTGCCAGCAGCGCTCCCCGACTAGCGGGAGGGGTCACAGATACGCAGTATTTT CASSAPRLAGGVTDTQYF
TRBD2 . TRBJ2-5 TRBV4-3 TGCGCCAGCAGCCCCGACACTAGCGGAAAAAGGGGGACCCAGTACTTC CASSPDTSGKRGTQYF
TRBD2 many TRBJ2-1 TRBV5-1 TGCGCCAGCAGCTTGGTATCGGGGGGGCTAGGTGAGCAGTTCTTC CASSLVSGGLGEQFF
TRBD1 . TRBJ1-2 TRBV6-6 TGTGCCAGCAGTTACGGACAGGATGGCTACACCTTC CASSYGQDGYTF
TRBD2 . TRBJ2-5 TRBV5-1 TGCGCCAGCAGCTTGGGAAGGACTAGCGGGGGTGGTGGAGAGACCCAGTACTTC CASSLGRTSGGGGETQYF
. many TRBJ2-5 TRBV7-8 TGTGCCAGCAGCTTAAGGCCGGGTCGGGAGACCCAGTACTTC CASSLRPGRETQYF
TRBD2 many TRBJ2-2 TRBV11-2 TGTGCCAGCAGCTTAATGGGGGGGGCCGGGGAGCTGTTTTTT CASSLMGGAGELFF
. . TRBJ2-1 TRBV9 TGTGCCAGCAGCGTAACTACTAAGCCCACCTCCTACAATGAGCAGTTCTTC CASSVTTKPTSYNEQFF
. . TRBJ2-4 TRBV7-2 TGTGCCAGCAGCTTGAGGGGGATGGCCAAAAACATTCAGTACTTC CASSLRGMAKNIQYF
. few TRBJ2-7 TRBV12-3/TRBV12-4 TGTGCCAGCCGTTCGGAGGGAAGGTCCTACGAGCAGTACTTC CASRSEGRSYEQYF
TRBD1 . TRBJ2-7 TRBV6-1 TGTGCCAGCCTTTCACCTAAAGGGACAGGCAACTACGAGCAGTACTTC CASLSPKGTGNYEQYF
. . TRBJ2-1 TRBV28 TGTGCCAGCAGTTCCCGTGTTAATAGGTTCTTC CASSSRVNRFF
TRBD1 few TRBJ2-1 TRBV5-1 TGCGCCAGCAGCTTGGTAGGCTGGGACAGGGACTACAATGAGCAGTTCTTC CASSLVGWDRDYNEQFF
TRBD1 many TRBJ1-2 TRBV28 TGTGCCAGCAGATCTCAGGGGGGAAACTATGGCTACACCTTC CASRSQGGNYGYTF
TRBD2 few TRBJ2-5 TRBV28 TGTGCCAGCAGTTGGAGTAGGACTAGCGGGATGATTCAAGAGACCCAGTACTTC CASSWSRTSGMIQETQYF
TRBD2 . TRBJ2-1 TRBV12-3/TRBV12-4 TGTGCCAGCAGCCAAGGGGTAAGGCTAGCGGGGGTCAATGAGCAGTTCTTC CASSQGVRLAGVNEQFF
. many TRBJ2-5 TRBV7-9 TGTGCCAGCAGCGCGACAGAAGAGACCCAGTACTTC CASSATEETQYF
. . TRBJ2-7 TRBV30 TGTGCCTGGAGCGGGGACGGCTACGAGCAGTACTTC CAWSGDGYEQYF
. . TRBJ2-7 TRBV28 TGTGCCAGCAATTTAATCGTGGTGGGAGCCTCCTCCTACGAGCAGTACTTC CASNLIVVGASSYEQYF
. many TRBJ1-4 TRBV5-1 TGCGCCAGCAGCCGACAGGAACAGGCAGCTAATGAAAAACTGTTTTTT CASSRQEQAANEKLFF
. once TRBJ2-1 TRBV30 TGTGCCTGGAGTGGCTTACCATCCGAAGTAAATTGGTTCTTC CAWSGLPSEVNWFF
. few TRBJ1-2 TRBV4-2 TGTGCCAGCAGCCAAGAGGGCAGGGGAATAGCTAACTATGGCTACACCTTC CASSQEGRGIANYGYTF
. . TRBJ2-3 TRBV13 TGTGCCAGCAGCTCCCACCGTGGGGGAAGGAGCACAGATACGCAGTATTTT CASSSHRGGRSTDTQYF
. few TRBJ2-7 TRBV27 TGTGCCAGCAGTTTTACAGGGATCCCCTACGAGCAGTACTTC CASSFTGIPYEQYF
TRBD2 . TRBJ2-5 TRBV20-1 TGCAGTGCTAGAGATCTTGGTAGCGGGGGGATTGGGGCCCAGTACTTC CSARDLGSGGIGAQYF
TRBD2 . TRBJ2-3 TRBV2 TGTGCCAGCAGGCGATATAGCGGGGGGTACACAGATACGCAGTATTTT CASRRYSGGYTDTQYF
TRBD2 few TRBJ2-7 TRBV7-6 TGTGCCAGCAGCTTAGAGACTAGCGGGATCTACGAGCAGTACTTC CASSLETSGIYEQYF